This T cell receptor (beta chain) appears in the sequencing data of a study of cytomegalovirus exposure and HLA in healthy donors. This clone was counted once. Looked up from germline, CDR1 is MDHEN and CDR2 is SYDVKM. V trimming: 5 bases; J trimming: 7 bases; junction bases outside the gene matches: 15. The CDR3 is 18 amino acids. PCR amplification relied on 60 Vbeta primers (plus 13 Jbeta primers). Source study methods: An analysis that came later counted 60 million to 80 million unique TCR beta chains, 10 million to 12 million shared. The table came from immunoSEQ multiplex PCR; TCRdb's copy has only in-frame clones and leaves some out. Clone size and the V and J calls come from that table; the DNA yielded D and trimming. This sample has 140,000 to 150,000 clones, with almost 85% found just once.

The material sequenced was PBMCs. The chain has TRBV28 and TRBJ2-2; TRBD2 agrees at 11 bases. The sequence was collected from a woman aged 55-69 years in good health and CMV-seropositive. CDR3 coding DNA: TGTGCCAGCAGTACAATAGCGGGAGGGCGAGGGCGTATCGGGGAGCTGTTTTTT. Amino acids: CASSTIAGGRGRIGELFF.